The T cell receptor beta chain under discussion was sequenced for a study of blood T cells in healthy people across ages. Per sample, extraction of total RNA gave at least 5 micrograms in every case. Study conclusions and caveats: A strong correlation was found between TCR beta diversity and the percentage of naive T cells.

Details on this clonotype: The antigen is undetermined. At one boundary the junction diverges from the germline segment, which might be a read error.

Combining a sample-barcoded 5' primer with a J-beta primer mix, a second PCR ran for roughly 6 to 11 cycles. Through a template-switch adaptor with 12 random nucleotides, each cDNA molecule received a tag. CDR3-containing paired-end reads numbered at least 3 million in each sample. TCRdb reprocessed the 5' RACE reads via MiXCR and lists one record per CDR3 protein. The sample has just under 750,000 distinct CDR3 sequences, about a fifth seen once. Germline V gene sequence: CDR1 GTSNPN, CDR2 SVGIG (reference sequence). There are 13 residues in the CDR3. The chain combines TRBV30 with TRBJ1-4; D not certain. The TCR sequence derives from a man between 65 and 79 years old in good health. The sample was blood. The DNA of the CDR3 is TGTGCCTGGACCCCGGTGGCTGAAGAAAAACGGTTTTTT. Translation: CAWTPVAEEKRFF.